A selection of T cell receptor beta chains follows, all from one sample in a study of monozygotic twins with inflammatory bowel disease. From the 5' RACE reads, TCRdb lists one entry per CDR3 protein and no DNA. This sample contains around 450,000 distinct CDR3 sequences. The sample comprised blood. Receptors were obtained from a human donor with ulcerative colitis or Crohn's disease, or a healthy co-twin of an affected twin (not recorded which). Both conserved end residues are part of each CDR3. The order of the fields is V gene, J gene, CDR3 protein.

V gene: TRBV6-5; J gene: TRBJ1-1; CDR3 protein: CASSYSGQLFTEAFF
V gene: TRBV7-2; J gene: TRBJ1-3; CDR3 protein: CASSLQGPSSGNTIYF
V gene: TRBV20-1; J gene: TRBJ2-1; CDR3 protein: CSALRISNEQFF
V gene: TRBV7-2; J gene: TRBJ2-2; CDR3 protein: CASTFGGELFF
V gene: TRBV5-5; J gene: TRBJ2-1; CDR3 protein: CASNPLGAGEFF
V gene: TRBV9; J gene: TRBJ2-7; CDR3 protein: CASSVRRRLAGDETYEQYF
V gene: TRBV30; J gene: TRBJ1-5; CDR3 protein: CAWSVWGPGKPQHF
V gene: TRBV9; J gene: TRBJ2-1; CDR3 protein: CASSVGSGRAVAYNEQFF
V gene: TRBV11-2; J gene: TRBJ2-2; CDR3 protein: CASSLALGRGGGTGELFF
V gene: TRBV7-9; J gene: TRBJ2-1; CDR3 protein: CASSQETGGHEQFF
V gene: TRBV29-1; J gene: TRBJ1-4; CDR3 protein: CSVAGRTNEKLFF
V gene: TRBV7-3; J gene: TRBJ1-1; CDR3 protein: CASSPRGGNLNTEAFF
V gene: TRBV12-3/TRBV12-4; J gene: TRBJ2-1; CDR3 protein: CASSFLAGTYNEQFF
V gene: TRBV18; J gene: TRBJ2-1; CDR3 protein: CASSPPRSSSYNEQFF
V gene: TRBV18; J gene: TRBJ1-2; CDR3 protein: CASSPSADLGYTF
V gene: TRBV28; J gene: TRBJ2-5; CDR3 protein: CASRGGQGYQETQYF
V gene: TRBV7-8; J gene: TRBJ2-3; CDR3 protein: CASSFRRTSGRDTQYF
V gene: TRBV9; J gene: TRBJ2-1; CDR3 protein: CASSPLGGTIDEQFF
V gene: TRBV7-2; J gene: TRBJ2-2; CDR3 protein: CASIPRTVGPTGELFF
V gene: TRBV29-1; J gene: TRBJ2-7; CDR3 protein: CSVGLDSYEQYF
V gene: TRBV5-1; J gene: TRBJ2-3; CDR3 protein: CASSLVAASRTDTQYF
V gene: TRBV3-1; J gene: TRBJ1-6; CDR3 protein: CASSPHRGSPLHF
V gene: TRBV12-3/TRBV12-4; J gene: TRBJ1-2; CDR3 protein: CASSLGGDGYTF
V gene: TRBV20-1; J gene: TRBJ2-7; CDR3 protein: CSARYGNYEQYF
V gene: TRBV7-2; J gene: TRBJ2-3; CDR3 protein: CASSLGTGVDMQYF
V gene: TRBV6-6; J gene: TRBJ1-2; CDR3 protein: CASSEEGYGYTF
V gene: TRBV6-2/TRBV6-3; J gene: TRBJ1-4; CDR3 protein: CASTEGRAGEKLFF